The 27 T cell receptor beta chains reported below all come from one sample, sequenced in a study of cytomegalovirus exposure and HLA in healthy donors. Researchers ran the PCR with 60 Vbeta and 13 Jbeta primers. Profiled with immunoSEQ multiplex PCR; TCRdb holds only in-frame clones, not every one. The sample has 200,000 to 250,000 clones, roughly three quarters seen once. Sequenced input: PBMCs. These receptors all come from a man in his forties or fifties in good health and CMV-seronegative.

The sample holds one count of this clone. J is TRBJ1-1 and V is TRBV12-5; 11 bases are shared with TRBD1. The ends lost 3 bases at V and 5 bases at J; junction bases unmatched: 14. The CDR3 length is 18 residues. Germline CDR1 LGHNT, CDR2 FRNRAP. CDR3 nucleotide sequence: TGTGCTAGTGGTTTTGGGCGGGACAGGGGGGCGGGAGGAACTGAAGCTTTCTTT. It specifies CASGFGRDRGAGGTEAFF.

The chain has TRBV28 and TRBJ2-7, with 9 bases fitting TRBD1. After removal of 6 bases from V and 2 bases from J, the junction contained 8 bases not matched to a gene. Per germline, CDR1 MDHEN and CDR2 SYDVKM. The CDR3 contains 15 residues. The CDR3 region is CASRGTDRGPYEQYF. CDR3 coding DNA: TGTGCCAGCAGGGGGACGGACAGGGGACCCTACGAGCAGTACTTC. The full variable domain, rest sourced from reference TRBV28 and TRBJ2-7, is DVKVTQSSRYLVKRTGEKVFLECVQDMDHENMFWYRQDPGLGLRLIYFSYDVKMKEKGDIPEGYSVSREKKERFSLILESASTNQTSMYLCASRGTDRGPYEQYFGPGTRLTVT.

This clone was detected only once. One end of the junction does not line up with germline, which may come from a read error. V and J are TRBV7-9 and TRBJ1-5; tentatively, D is TRBD1 (6 bases). The CDR3 runs to 17 residues. Germline loops: CDR1 SEHNR, CDR2 FQNEAQ (reference sequence). Here the CDR3 reads CSSSSYRGLNSNQPQHF. The CDR3 coding sequence is TGTTCCAGCAGCTCTTATAGGGGGTTGAATAGCAATCAGCCCCAGCATTTT.

This clone was seen a handful of times. The chain uses TRBV7-8 and TRBJ2-5, with D uncertain. V was cut by 0 bases and J by 2 bases, with 4 bases left in between. The CDR3 length is 13 residues. From germline, CDR1 is SGHVS and CDR2 FQNEAQ. The CDR3 is CASSLALQETQYF. In nucleotides, the CDR3 is TGTGCCAGCAGCTTAGCCTTACAAGAGACCCAGTACTTC.

The chain employs TRBV7-8 and TRBJ2-7; D gene unclear. CDR1 SGHVS and CDR2 FQNEAQ come from the germline V gene. Trimming pared 1 base from V and 3 bases from J, leaving 7 bases between. The CDR3 runs to 13 residues. The CDR3 DNA reads TGTGCCAGCAGCTTAGGGCTTGGCTACGAGCAGTACTTC. This codes for CASSLGLGYEQYF. The full variable domain, with the rest looked up from reference TRBV7-8 and TRBJ2-7, is GAGVSQSPRYKVAKRGQDVALRCDPISGHVSLFWYQQALGQGPEFLTYFQNEAQLDKSGLPSDRFFAERPEGSVSTLKIQRTQQEDSAVYLCASSLGLGYEQYFGPGTRLTVT.

This sequence joins TRBV27 and TRBJ1-1; D is possibly TRBD1 (6 bases). The CDR3 length is 13 residues. V lost 2 bases to trimming and J lost 5 bases, with 9 bases between them. Germline CDR1 MNHEY, CDR2 SMNVEV (reference sequence). The CDR3 DNA reads TGTGCCAGCAGTTTAAAGGGGGGGACTGAAGCTTTCTTT. It encodes CASSLKGGTEAFF.

The V and J genes are TRBV18 and TRBJ2-2; unclear D gene. V was trimmed by 3 bases and J by 0 bases, leaving 17 bases between them. This CDR3 contains 18 residues. Germline V gene data show CDR1 as KGHSH and CDR2 as LQKENI. CDR3 nucleotides: TGTGCCAGCTCACCGTTTCAACAGAACCTCGCGAACACCGGGGAGCTGTTTTTT. Protein: CASSPFQQNLANTGELFF.

This chain uses TRBV6-4 with TRBJ2-3; D might be TRBD1 (6 bases). The CDR3 spans 15 residues. From germline, CDR1 is MRHNA and CDR2 SNTAGT. The V and J ends lost 4 bases and 4 bases respectively, with 15 bases between them. The CDR3 spells CASSVRGDNSDTQYF. CDR3 nucleotide sequence: TGTGCCAGCAGTGTTCGAGGGGACAATTCAGATACGCAGTATTTT.

V is TRBV15 and J is TRBJ2-7; TRBD2 aligns across 7 bases. After removal of 2 bases from V and 0 bases from J, the junction contained 4 bases not matched to a gene. The CDR3 is 15 amino acids. Germline values: CDR1 LNHNV, CDR2 YYDKDF (reference sequence). The CDR3, as DNA: TGTGCCACCAGCAGATGGGGGGAGGGCTCCTACGAGCAGTACTTC. Amino acid sequence: CATSRWGEGSYEQYF.

The chain joins TRBV6-5 to TRBJ1-1; D is unclear. From germline, CDR1 is MNHEY and CDR2 SVGAGI. The CDR3 spans 13 residues. Trimming took 2 bases from V and 2 from J, leaving 6 bases between them. The CDR3 reads CASSYEANTEAFF. In DNA form, the CDR3 reads TGTGCCAGCAGTTACGAGGCCAACACTGAAGCTTTCTTT.

The chain joins TRBV6-6 to TRBJ2-5; D might be TRBD2 (6 bases). CDR1 and CDR2 from the germline V gene are MNHNY and SVGAGI (reference sequence). V was pared by 4 bases and J by 2 bases, with 17 bases between. This CDR3 contains 16 residues. The CDR3 nucleotides are TGTGCCAGCAGTTCCCCCTCTCGGGAGATACAAGAGACCCAGTACTTC. It is translated as CASSSPSREIQETQYF.

J is TRBJ2-7 and V is TRBV27, with 11 positions matching TRBD1. J was trimmed by 3 bases and V by 6 bases; bases with no gene match: 7. The germline gives CDR1 MNHEY, CDR2 SMNVEV (reference sequence). CDR3 length equals 15 residues. The CDR3 region is CASSPDRGQSYEQYF. Written as DNA, the CDR3 is TGTGCCAGCAGCCCGGACAGGGGGCAGAGCTACGAGCAGTACTTC.

A note on this clone: Germline and junction disagree at one end, which may indicate a read error. J is TRBJ2-4 and V is TRBV27; possibly TRBD1 for D (6 bases). This CDR3 has 15 amino acids. The germline gives CDR1 MNHEY, CDR2 SMNVEV (reference sequence). CDR3 bases: TGTGCCAGCAGTCCGGGACACCTAGCCAAAAACAGTCAGTACTTC. Translating gives CASSPGHLAKNSQYF.

The J gene is TRBJ2-7, the V gene TRBV19, with a weak D call TRBD1 (6 bases). V lost 4 bases and J lost 6, with 13 bases in between. CDR1 is LNHDA, CDR2 SQIVND, per germline (reference sequence). The CDR3 sequence is 13 residues long. This CDR3 is CASSNLQGFEQYF. In DNA form, the CDR3 reads TGTGCCAGTAGTAACCTACAGGGTTTCGAGCAGTACTTC.

The chain carries TRBV5-5 and TRBJ2-7; 9 nucleotides agree with TRBD1. The V segment lost 3 bases and the J segment 4 bases; nucleotides outside the gene matches: 8. From germline, CDR1 is SGHKS and CDR2 YYEKEE (reference sequence). The CDR3 is 15 residues long. The CDR3 nucleotides read TGTGCCAGCAGCTCCCGGACAGGGGTTATTTACGAGCAGTACTTC. It translates to CASSSRTGVIYEQYF.

The gene calls are TRBV28 and TRBJ2-4; 7 positions match TRBD1. Trimming cost V 5 bases and J 8 bases; bases outside gene matches: 9. This CDR3 spans 14 amino acids. Germline CDR1 MDHEN, CDR2 SYDVKM. The CDR3 region has the DNA TGTGCCAGCAGTCCCCGGGACAGAAGACACATTCAGTACTTC. Translated: CASSPRDRRHIQYF.

The chain links TRBV2 to TRBJ2-5, with 9 bases fitting TRBD2. The tail of the sequence fits TRBJ2-7 better, so the J call may be wrong. The germline V gene encodes CDR1 SNHLY and CDR2 FYNNEI. CDR3 length equals 12 residues. CDR3 residues: CASIAGVDEQYF. CDR3 bases: TGTGCCAGTATAGCGGGAGTGGACGAGCAGTACTTC.

This chain connects TRBV11-2 to TRBJ2-4, with D unresolved. CDR1 SGHAT and CDR2 FQNNGV come from the germline V gene. The CDR3 extends over 16 amino acids. With 0 bases removed from V and 3 bases from J, the gap between germline ends came to 12 bases. The CDR3 DNA sequence: TGTGCCAGCAGCTTAGATTTACACCCTGGCAAAAACATTCAGTACTTC. It codes for CASSLDLHPGKNIQYF.

The chain has TRBV7-8 and TRBJ2-2; 9 nucleotides match TRBD1. Germline trimming cut 1 base from V and 4 bases from J; bases unmatched to any gene: 13. Germline V lookup: CDR1 SGHVS, CDR2 FQNEAQ. This CDR3 comprises 19 residues. In nucleotides, the CDR3 is TGTGCCAGCAGCTTAGAAAGAATCGGGTGGGACAGGGTCACCGGGGAGCTGTTTTTT. Its protein product is CASSLERIGWDRVTGELFF.

The J gene is TRBJ2-5, the V gene TRBV28; 8 bases line up with TRBD1. The germline V gene encodes CDR1 MDHEN and CDR2 SYDVKM. This CDR3 is built from 16 residues. The trim removed 3 bases at V and 9 bases at J, leaving 15 bases unmatched. This CDR3 is CASSFRGQWERGPQYF. The CDR3 bases are TGTGCCAGCAGTTTCAGGGGGCAGTGGGAAAGGGGGCCCCAGTACTTC.

V gene TRBV27 combines with J gene TRBJ2-2; 7 bases line up with TRBD2. The CDR3 runs to 17 residues. V dropped 2 bases and J dropped 1; count of bases not matched to a gene: 7. Germline values: CDR1 MNHEY, CDR2 SMNVEV (reference sequence). The CDR3 region is CASSLRKASGNTGELFF. DNA for the CDR3: TGTGCCAGCAGTTTAAGGAAGGCTAGCGGGAACACCGGGGAGCTGTTTTTT.

This chain links TRBV18 with TRBJ2-5; 12 bases agree with TRBD2. The junction had 4 bases not matched to a gene; V was cut back by 3 bases and J by 2 bases. The CDR3 sequence is 16 residues long. Per germline, CDR1 KGHSH and CDR2 LQKENI. The chain's CDR3 is CASSPRLAGVQETQYF. CDR3 DNA sequence: TGTGCCAGCTCACCTCGACTAGCGGGAGTGCAAGAGACCCAGTACTTC.

In this sample, this clone turned up a few times. The chain links TRBV7-8 to TRBJ1-5; D possibly corresponds to TRBD1 (5 bases). Deletions cut 2 bases from V and 8 bases from J, with 10 bases between. CDR1 and CDR2 from the germline V gene are SGHVS and FQNEAQ. This CDR3 is 13 amino acids long. CDR3 sequence: CASSLSGGEPQHF. The CDR3 bases are TGTGCCAGCAGCTTATCGGGAGGGGAGCCCCAGCATTTT.

The chain uses TRBV2 and TRBJ2-1; TRBD1 might be the D (6 bases). This CDR3 region has 14 residues. The germline V and J ends were trimmed by 1 base and 4 bases, with 8 bases remaining between them. Germline V gene data show CDR1 as SNHLY and CDR2 as FYNNEI. Here the CDR3 reads CASSEGRGYNEQFF. CDR3 DNA: TGTGCCAGCAGTGAAGGAAGGGGGTACAATGAGCAGTTCTTC. Supplemented by reference TRBV2 and TRBJ2-1, the full variable domain reads EPEVTQTPSHQVTQMGQEVILRCVPISNHLYFYWYRQILGQKVEFLVSFYNNEISEKSEIFDDQFSVERPDGSNFTLKIRSTKLEDSAMYFCASSEGRGYNEQFFGPGTRLTVL.

The chain is built from TRBV28 and TRBJ2-5; TRBD1 is a possible D gene (6 bases). CDR3 length: 16 residues. V was trimmed by 4 bases and J by 5 bases, leaving 20 bases between them. Germline V gene data show CDR1 as MDHEN and CDR2 as SYDVKM. This CDR3 is CASSSRKQGNRETQYF. CDR3 nucleotide sequence: TGTGCCAGCAGTTCCCGAAAACAGGGAAATCGGGAGACCCAGTACTTC.

The rearrangement links TRBV30 to TRBJ2-1; a weak D match, TRBD1 (5 bases). CDR1 and CDR2 (germline): GTSNPN, SVGIG (reference sequence). This CDR3 spans 18 amino acids. Deletions cut 2 bases from V and 1 base from J, with 21 bases between. In DNA form, the CDR3 reads TGTGCCTGGAGTAGGTGGGGCGTCTCGGTAGGATCCTACAATGAGCAGTTCTTC. This gives the protein CAWSRWGVSVGSYNEQFF.

V is TRBV14 and J is TRBJ1-4, with a tentative D call TRBD1 (5 bases). The germline gives CDR1 SGHDN, CDR2 FVKESK. The CDR3 is made up of 17 amino acids. The V gene lost 0 bases and the J gene lost 4 bases, with 15 bases spanning the gap. The CDR3 nucleotides are TGTGCCAGCAGCCAAGAGTCGGGGGTCCTATTTAATGAAAAACTGTTTTTT. Amino acid sequence: CASSQESGVLFNEKLFF.